This T cell receptor (beta chain) was retrieved from a study of blood T cell repertoires in COVID-19. Looking at the study overall: COVID-19 samples from acute and convalescent phases originated in the United States, Italy and Spain.

In the original processing: The authors estimated nucleated cell counts from reference gene primer amplification. Produced via immunoSEQ multiplex PCR; TCRdb's table is partial and in-frame only. That table is the source of V, J and clone size, and D and trimming were worked out from the DNA. The repertoire holds around 200,000 clones, approximately 83% seen once, with roughly 11% in the top ten. The CDR3 consists of 15 residues. CDR1 is SGHNT, CDR2 YENEEA, per germline. With 9 bases clipped from V and 4 bases from J, the junction kept 5 bases outside the gene matches. The sample consisted of peripheral blood. The sequence was obtained from a human donor with active or convalescent COVID-19. The donor label of this sample is uncertain. V and J are TRBV11-3 and TRBJ2-1; 14 nucleotides line up with TRBD2. DNA of the CDR3: TGTGCCAGTAAGGGACTAGCGGGAGTTTACAATGAGCAGTTCTTC. This sequence encodes CASKGLAGVYNEQFF.